Shown below are 24 T cell receptor beta chains from a single sample sequenced in a study of shared clonotypes between healthy human individuals. TCRdb's table, derived via immunoSEQ multiplex PCR, lists solely in-frame clones and lacks some. Of 2,500,000 or so clones listed, 85% to 95% were seen once; the top ten hold around 0.38%. The sample was naive CD4+ T cells from PBMCs. Subset indicated: CD45RA+ positively selected. The receptors were gathered from a man aged 18 to 30 in good health. Some clones in this sample may be carry-over from other donors' samples.

On this clone itself: Other DNA sequences in the same sample also yield this CDR3. This chain uses TRBV18 with TRBJ2-7; 8 nucleotides line up with TRBD1. Germline V gives CDR1 KGHSH, CDR2 LQKENI. The CDR3 is 14 residues long. The ends lost 2 bases at V and 2 bases at J; junction bases unmatched: 2. The chain's CDR3 is CASSPETGAYEQYF. DNA for the CDR3: TGTGCCAGCTCACCAGAGACAGGGGCCTACGAGCAGTACTTC.

The chain carries TRBV7-3 and TRBJ2-1; D is undetermined. Trimming pared 1 base from V and 0 bases from J, leaving 7 bases between. The CDR3 extends over 15 amino acids. Germline V CDR1 and CDR2: SGHTA, FQGTGA. CDR3 nucleotides: TGTGCCAGCAGCTTAATGACAAGCTCCTACAATGAGCAGTTCTTC. Its protein product is CASSLMTSSYNEQFF.

The chain has TRBV7-3 and TRBJ2-1; TRBD2 aligns across 7 bases. Germline CDR1 SGHTA, CDR2 FQGTGA. The V segment lost 3 bases and the J segment 7 bases; nucleotides outside the gene matches: 9. The CDR3 runs to 15 residues. CDR3 amino acids: CASSFSGGSFNEQFF. In DNA form, the CDR3 reads TGTGCCAGCAGCTTTAGCGGCGGGAGCTTTAATGAGCAGTTCTTC.

The CDR3 is CAISVTGGAGTEAFF. The CDR3 DNA follows: TGTGCCATCAGTGTTACAGGGGGCGCGGGCACTGAAGCTTTCTTT. V gene TRBV10-3 combines with J gene TRBJ1-1, with 9 bases aligning to TRBD1. This CDR3 has 15 amino acids. Germline V lookup: CDR1 ENHRY, CDR2 SYGVKD. J lost 4 bases, V lost 4 bases, and 7 bases had no gene match.

This clone was observed once. The chain joins TRBV6-5 to TRBJ2-5; 7 bases align to TRBD1. This CDR3 is 13 amino acids long. CDR1 is MNHEY, CDR2 SVGAGI, per germline. V trimming: 7 bases; J trimming: 0 bases; junction bases outside the gene matches: 2. The CDR3 region is CASTGQNQETQYF. In DNA, the CDR3 is TGTGCCAGCACGGGACAGAACCAAGAGACCCAGTACTTC.

The chain joins TRBV5-1 to TRBJ2-2, with 9 bases matching TRBD1. CDR3 length: 15 amino acids. Trimming cost V 4 bases and J 7 bases; bases outside gene matches: 8. In germline, CDR1 is SGHRS, CDR2 YFSETQ. CDR3 nucleotide sequence: TGCGCCAGCAGCCGGACAGGGGCAATAGGCGGGGAGCTGTTTTTT. This translates into CASSRTGAIGGELFF.

The chain links TRBV19 to TRBJ1-5, with D perhaps TRBD1 (6 bases). V was shortened by 3 bases and J by 3 bases, with 12 bases between the two germline ends. Germline CDR1 reads LNHDA; CDR2 reads SQIVND (reference sequence). The CDR3 spans 15 residues. CDR3 DNA: TGTGCCAGTAGTATCGGGGGCGGTGACAATCAGCCCCAGCATTTT. Its translation: CASSIGGGDNQPQHF.

This chain connects TRBV15 to TRBJ2-4, with D possibly TRBD2 on 6 matching bases. Looked up from germline, CDR1 is LNHNV and CDR2 is YYDKDF (reference sequence). This CDR3 contains 13 residues. The V gene lost 0 bases and the J gene lost 15 bases, with 15 bases spanning the gap. The CDR3 is CATSREGRTSSYF. Written as DNA, the CDR3 is TGTGCCACCAGCAGAGAGGGGAGGACTTCTTCGTACTTC.

The CDR3 reads CASSYTTTGPGGQYF. The DNA for the CDR3 is TGCGCCAGCAGCTATACGACGACAGGGCCAGGAGGGCAGTACTTC. This sequence joins TRBV5-1 and TRBJ2-7; TRBD1 matches 7 bases. After removal of 3 bases from V and 9 bases from J, the junction contained 15 bases not matched to a gene. The length of the CDR3 is 15 residues. From germline, CDR1 is SGHRS and CDR2 YFSETQ.

In DNA form, the CDR3 reads TGCGCCAGCAGCCCGACTAGCAGAACCACAGATACGCAGTATTTT. Its protein product is CASSPTSRTTDTQYF. The chain joins TRBV5-1 to TRBJ2-3, with 7 bases aligning to TRBD2. Germline V gene data show CDR1 as SGHRS and CDR2 as YFSETQ. CDR3 length: 15 amino acids. With V trimmed by 4 bases and J by 2 bases, 7 bases remained unmatched.

V and J are TRBV5-1 and TRBJ2-3, with 7 nucleotides matching TRBD2. This CDR3 contains 16 residues. CDR1 is SGHRS, CDR2 YFSETQ, per germline. J gave up 0 bases and V 0 bases, and 4 bases lay outside the gene matches. CDR3 coding DNA: TGCGCCAGCAGCTTGGCCACGCGGGGGAGCACAGATACGCAGTATTTT. Translation gives CASSLATRGSTDTQYF.

About this clone itself: At one of its ends the junction is not consistent with the germline gene, which may arise from a read error. This chain connects TRBV19 to TRBJ1-2; D is ambiguous. This CDR3 has 15 residues. From germline, CDR1 is LNHDA and CDR2 SQIVND (reference sequence). CDR3 sequence reads: CASSIGQTGDYVYTF. The DNA for the CDR3 is TGTGCCAGTAGTATAGGGCAGACCGGCGATTATGTCTACACCTTC.

The chain combines TRBV5-1 with TRBJ2-5; D is unresolved. This CDR3 is built from 11 residues. The V gene's germline CDR1 is SGHRS and CDR2 YFSETQ. Trimming took off 5 bases at V and 5 bases at J, with 7 bases between the two ends. The CDR3 sequence: CASRGMETQYF. The CDR3 bases are TGCGCCAGCAGGGGTATGGAGACCCAGTACTTC.

This clone appeared a single time. The chain couples TRBV15 to TRBJ2-1, with TRBD2 matching 8 bases. Looked up from germline, CDR1 is LNHNV and CDR2 is YYDKDF (reference sequence). The V gene end was trimmed by 8 bases and the J gene end by 6 bases; junction bases not matched to a gene: 9. There are 14 residues in the CDR3. CDR3 amino acids: CATAEREYINEQFF. The CDR3 DNA reads as TGTGCCACCGCGGAGCGGGAGTATATCAATGAGCAGTTCTTC.

The genes are TRBV28 and TRBJ2-7; D might be TRBD1 or TRBD2, each matching 6 bases. Per the germline V gene, CDR1 is MDHEN and CDR2 is SYDVKM. The length of the CDR3 is 15 residues. V gave up 4 bases and J gave up 7 bases, with 20 bases separating them. The DNA of the CDR3 is TGTGCCAGCAGTTCCCGTTCCCGGGGGCCGGAAGAGCAGTACTTC. It encodes CASSSRSRGPEEQYF. Full variable domain (outside the CDR3, taken from reference TRBV28 and TRBJ2-7): DVKVTQSSRYLVKRTGEKVFLECVQDMDHENMFWYRQDPGLGLRLIYFSYDVKMKEKGDIPEGYSVSREKKERFSLILESASTNQTSMYLCASSSRSRGPEEQYFGPGTRLTVT.

The rearrangement joins TRBV18 to TRBJ2-1, with a tentative D call TRBD1 (6 bases). The CDR3 has 15 residues. V was cut by 1 base and J by 6 bases, with 13 bases left in between. Germline-derived CDR1 and CDR2 are KGHSH and LQKENI. CDR3 coding DNA: TGTGCCAGCTCACCACGTGCAGGGGCGGTCAATGAGCAGTTCTTC. It yields the protein CASSPRAGAVNEQFF.

This chain joins TRBV9 and TRBJ1-1; TRBD1 agrees at 7 bases. The germline CDR1 and CDR2 sequences are SGDLS and YYNGEE. Trimming cost V 0 bases and J 5 bases; bases outside gene matches: 10. CDR3 length: 16 residues. In DNA form, the CDR3 reads TGTGCCAGCAGCGTAGTACCTCAGGGGGTAGGTACTGAAGCTTTCTTT. This translates into CASSVVPQGVGTEAFF.

V gene TRBV29-1 combines with J gene TRBJ2-3; no firm D call. V gave up 4 bases and J gave up 0 bases, with 11 bases separating them. The CDR3 length is 14 residues. The germline V gene encodes CDR1 SQVTM and CDR2 ANQGSEA. CDR3 amino acids: CSVVRVQSTDTQYF. The CDR3 region has the DNA TGCAGCGTTGTAAGGGTTCAAAGCACAGATACGCAGTATTTT.

The chain combines TRBV9 with TRBJ1-2; 8 positions match TRBD1. The J segment lost 2 bases and the V segment lost 3 bases, leaving 6 bases of the junction unmatched. The CDR3 has 15 residues. CDR1 SGDLS and CDR2 YYNGEE come from the germline V gene. The CDR3 DNA reads TGTGCCAGCAGCGCGACAGGGGTAGGGAACTATGGCTACACCTTC. Residues: CASSATGVGNYGYTF.

The chain has TRBV28 and TRBJ2-3; D perhaps matches TRBD2 (5 bases). In germline, CDR1 is MDHEN, CDR2 SYDVKM. CDR3 size: 15 residues. V lost 1 base to trimming and J lost 0 bases, with 8 bases between them. The CDR3 reads CASSLFGGSTDTQYF. CDR3 coding DNA: TGTGCCAGCAGTTTATTCGGCGGGAGCACAGATACGCAGTATTTT. The entire variable domain, with the rest obtained from reference TRBV28 and TRBJ2-3, is as follows: DVKVTQSSRYLVKRTGEKVFLECVQDMDHENMFWYRQDPGLGLRLIYFSYDVKMKEKGDIPEGYSVSREKKERFSLILESASTNQTSMYLCASSLFGGSTDTQYFGPGTRLTVL.

This chain links TRBV20-1 with TRBJ2-7; D remains ambiguous. The V end lost 3 bases, the J end lost 5 bases, and 8 bases lay between the germline ends. The CDR3 has 11 amino acids. CDR1 is DFQATT and CDR2 is SNEGSKA in the germline V gene (reference sequence). The CDR3 sequence is CSARKVDEQYF. The DNA of the CDR3 is TGCAGTGCTAGGAAGGTAGACGAGCAGTACTTC.

This clone has only one observation. The rearrangement uses TRBV5-1 and TRBJ2-1, with 16 nucleotides matching TRBD2. Germline V gene data show CDR1 as SGHRS and CDR2 as YFSETQ. The CDR3 extends over 16 amino acids. V shed 3 bases, J shed 9 bases, and the junction held 6 bases outside the gene matches. CDR3 nucleotides: TGCGCCAGCAGCTCCCCGGGGACTAGCGGGAGGGGTGAGCAGTTCTTC. This translates into CASSSPGTSGRGEQFF.

The V and J genes are TRBV7-9 and TRBJ2-5; 8 bases are shared with TRBD2. There are 16 residues in the CDR3. The J segment lost 2 bases and the V segment lost 3 bases, leaving 8 bases of the junction unmatched. Germline V lookup: CDR1 SEHNR, CDR2 FQNEAQ (reference sequence). CDR3 nucleotides: TGTGCCAGCAGCTTGGGTAGCGGGAACTGGCAAGAGACCCAGTACTTC. Encoded protein: CASSLGSGNWQETQYF.

This rearrangement joins TRBV5-1 to TRBJ2-1; D not certain. Looked up from germline, CDR1 is SGHRS and CDR2 is YFSETQ. Trimming removed 0 bases at V and 2 bases at J, with 12 bases between. This CDR3 spans 16 amino acids. CDR3 DNA: TGCGCCAGCAGCTTGGGACCTCCGCTGACCTACAATGAGCAGTTCTTC. Its translation is CASSLGPPLTYNEQFF. Full variable domain (missing parts from reference TRBV5-1 and TRBJ2-1): KAGVTQTPRYLIKTRGQQVTLSCSPISGHRSVSWYQQTPGQGLQFLFEYFSETQRNKGNFPGRFSGRQFSNSRSEMNVSTLELGDSALYLCASSLGPPLTYNEQFFGPGTRLTVL.